The clone carrying this T cell receptor (beta chain) was detected once. Antigen specificity is unknown. One end of the junction varies from germline; a read error may be responsible. The record originates from a study of CD8+CD57+ T cells in acquired aplastic anemia. Overall study context: Recorded DNA amounts for sorted CD4+ and CD8+ cells had an average of around 3 ug.

Germline V lookup: CDR1 SGHTA, CDR2 FQGTGA. The CDR3 consists of 12 residues. Overall study results and limits: Patients and controls shared 25 to 30 CD8+ CDR3 sequences, which appeared highly expressed in patients and within their immunodominant clones.

Genomic DNA was employed as the template in profiling TCR beta VDJ and CDR3. Each CDR3 protein is one row after TCRdb ran MiXCR on the reads. The data contain more than 250,000 distinct CDR3 sequences, 50% to 70% of them singletons. The rearrangement joins TRBV7-3 to TRBJ2-5, with D unresolved. The J call may be in error: the DNA end matches TRBJ2-7 better. The receptor comes from a human donor with severe aplastic anemia or a healthy control (not recorded which). The specimen was sorted CD4+, CD8+, or CD8+CD57+ T cells (not recorded which) from PBMCs. CDR3 residues: CAGRREDYEQYF. In DNA, the CDR3 is TGTGCCGGCAGAAGAGAGGACTACGAGCAGTACTTC.